The 31 T cell receptor beta chains below come from one sample, sequenced in a study of Graves' ophthalmopathy and Graves' hyperthyroidism (dated by TCRdb to between 2017 and 2018). For sequencing, an Illumina HiSeq 2000 was employed. For repertoire sequencing, the TCR beta CDR3 regions were amplified from RNA transcripts. The first round of RT-PCR was done with HTBI primers and the Qiagen OneStep RT-PCR kit, and was followed by a second round of multiplex PCR, then size selection and purification. TCRdb's own reprocessing of the public reads used fastp at Q25 and MiXCR and kept productive beta chains. Every distinct CDR3 protein forms one entry, paired with its most common genes and DNA. This sample holds about 370,000 distinct CDR3 sequences; around 17% were observed only once. Of the sample, 1.6% is held by the ten largest clones. Sequencing input: peripheral blood. Receptors were obtained from a woman between 18 and 30 years old with Graves' ophthalmopathy. Donor details come from another sample of the same person, matched by shared clones.

This clonotype has at least ten counts. This chain uses TRBV7-2 with TRBJ1-6; possibly TRBD1 for D (6 bases). V lost 8 bases, J lost 0 bases, and 11 bases lay in between. Per germline, CDR1 SGHTA and CDR2 FQGNSA. This CDR3 contains 15 residues. CDR3 region: CASRRGDSYNSPLHF. For the CDR3, the DNA is TGTGCCAGCCGGAGGGGGGACTCCTATAATTCACCCCTCCACTTT. Filled out from reference TRBV7-2 and TRBJ1-6, the complete variable domain reads GAGVSQSPSNKVTEKGKDVELRCDPISGHTALYWYRQSLGQGLEFLIYFQGNSAPDKSGLPSDRFSAERTGGSVSTLTIQRTQQEDSAVYLCASRRGDSYNSPLHFGNGTRLTVT.

This clonotype was counted ten times or more. V and J are TRBV6-1 and TRBJ2-7; 7 nucleotides align to TRBD2. This CDR3 is built from 14 residues. The V and J ends lost 7 bases and 0 bases, in that order; junction bases with no gene match: 6. CDR1 is MNHNS, CDR2 SASEGT, per germline. CDR3 nucleotides: TGTGCCAGCACTGGAGCGGGGCTCTCCTACGAGCAGTACTTC. Its protein is CASTGAGLSYEQYF.

This clonotype was seen more than once but under ten times. The V and J genes are TRBV28 and TRBJ1-5; D remains ambiguous. This CDR3 contains 14 residues. CDR1 MDHEN and CDR2 SYDVKM come from the germline V gene. V was trimmed by 3 bases and J by 5 bases, leaving 11 bases between them. CDR3 DNA: TGTGCCAGCAGTTTCACTAGCCCGGATCAGCCCCAGCATTTT. Protein product: CASSFTSPDQPQHF.

This clonotype was counted ten times or more. This chain links TRBV6-5 with TRBJ1-1; 7 bases fit TRBD1. Germline CDR1 is MNHEY and CDR2 is SVGAGI. The CDR3 runs to 15 residues. With V trimmed by 5 bases and J by 3 bases, 9 bases remained unmatched. CDR3 region: CASSLLGQLDTEAFF. In DNA form, the CDR3 reads TGTGCCAGCAGTCTCCTGGGACAGCTGGACACTGAAGCTTTCTTT.

This clonotype was recorded at least ten times. The chain carries TRBV6-2 or TRBV6-3 and TRBJ2-5, with unresolved D. V was pared by 5 bases and J by 3 bases, with 13 bases between. CDR1 is MNHEY, CDR2 SVGEGT, per germline. The CDR3 contains 14 residues. The CDR3 DNA is TGTGCCAGCAGTGTTTTCGGCAGTGAAGAGACCCAGTACTTC. Its translation: CASSVFGSEETQYF.

This clonotype was seen at least ten times. The rearrangement links TRBV5-8 to TRBJ2-2, with 9 bases matching TRBD2. J gave up 0 bases and V 3 bases, and 6 bases lay outside the gene matches. The CDR3 extends over 17 amino acids. The germline gives CDR1 SGHTS, CDR2 YDEGEE. The CDR3 bases are TGTGCCAGCAGCTCTCCAAGCGGGGGGTCGAACACCGGGGAGCTGTTTTTT. Translation: CASSSPSGGSNTGELFF. Full variable domain (rest looked up from reference TRBV5-8 and TRBJ2-2): EAGVTQSPTHLIKTRGQQATLRCSPISGHTSVYWYQQALGLGLQFLLWYDEGEERNRGNFPPRFSGRQFPNYSSELNVNALELEDSALYLCASSSPSGGSNTGELFFGEGSRLTVL.

This clonotype has ten or more counts. This chain links TRBV15 with TRBJ2-7; D may be TRBD1 or TRBD2 (5 bases each). The CDR3 consists of 12 residues. Germline CDR1 reads LNHNV; CDR2 reads YYDKDF (reference sequence). The V end lost 9 bases, the J end lost 0 bases, and 9 bases lay between the germline ends. In DNA, the CDR3 is TGTGCCACACGGGGCAGCTCCTACGAGCAGTACTTC. It yields the protein CATRGSSYEQYF. Variable domain in full (rest from reference TRBV15 and TRBJ2-7): DAMVIQNPRYQVTQFGKPVTLSCSQTLNHNVMYWYQQKSSQAPKLLFHYYDKDFNNEADTPDNFQSRRPNTSFCFLDIRSPGLGDTAMYLCATRGSSYEQYFGPGTRLTVT.

A few counts support this clonotype. This chain connects TRBV6-5 to TRBJ2-7; D may correspond to TRBD1 or TRBD2 (5 bases each). Trimming shortened V by 2 bases and J by 6 bases, and 11 bases separated the two germline ends. Germline V gene sequence: CDR1 MNHEY, CDR2 SVGAGI. CDR3 length: 13 amino acids. The CDR3 DNA sequence: TGTGCCAGCAGTTACGGCCGGGACCTCGAGCAGTACTTC. Translation: CASSYGRDLEQYF.

This clonotype was seen repeatedly, ten times or more. The V call is TRBV9, the J call TRBJ1-2; a possible D gene is TRBD1 (6 bases). CDR1 and CDR2 from the germline V gene are SGDLS and YYNGEE. The V gene lost 2 bases and the J gene lost 4 bases, with 15 bases spanning the gap. The CDR3 runs 15 residues. The DNA for the CDR3 is TGTGCCAGCAGCGTTAATCCAGGGGCCAGCTATGGCTACACCTTC. Its translation is CASSVNPGASYGYTF.

The table lists this clonotype with many counts. The rearrangement uses TRBV11-1 and TRBJ2-5; tentatively, D is TRBD1 (6 bases). V was clipped by 5 bases and J by 2 bases, with 21 bases between them. CDR1 is SGHAT, CDR2 FQDESV, per germline (reference sequence). The CDR3 has 17 amino acids. CDR3: CASSGRLTGLLQETQYF. In nucleotides, the CDR3 is TGTGCCAGCAGCGGCCGTTTAACAGGGTTACTTCAAGAGACCCAGTACTTC.

This clonotype was observed many times. This chain connects TRBV20-1 to TRBJ1-6, with D hard to call. Trimming took 0 bases from V and 0 from J, leaving 9 bases between them. Germline-derived CDR1 and CDR2 are DFQATT and SNEGSKA (reference sequence). This CDR3 comprises 16 residues. The CDR3 nucleotides read TGCAGTGCTAGAGATCCCGGCGGCTCCTATAATTCACCCCTCCACTTT. Amino acids: CSARDPGGSYNSPLHF.

V gene TRBV28 combines with J gene TRBJ2-7, with 15 nucleotides matching TRBD2. The CDR3 runs 17 residues. V trimming: 5 bases; J trimming: 7 bases; junction bases outside the gene matches: 12. CDR1 and CDR2 (germline): MDHEN, SYDVKM. The DNA for the CDR3 is TGTGCCAGCAGTACGCCGCAGGGACTAGCGGGAGGAAGGGAGCAGTACTTC. Translating gives CASSTPQGLAGGREQYF.

Many counts were recorded for this clonotype. The V gene is TRBV28, the J gene TRBJ2-2; D gene uncertain. V was trimmed by 5 bases and J by 0 bases, leaving 7 bases between them. The germline CDR1 and CDR2 sequences are MDHEN and SYDVKM. The CDR3 spans 14 residues. CDR3 DNA sequence: TGTGCCAGCAGTAAACTGGCGAACACCGGGGAGCTGTTTTTT. Its protein product is CASSKLANTGELFF.

CDR3 loop: CASSEALRGGFGQPQHF. CDR3 bases: TGTGCCAGCAGTGAAGCGCTTCGGGGAGGATTTGGTCAGCCCCAGCATTTT. The rearrangement uses TRBV6-1 and TRBJ1-5; D remains unclear. The V end was cut by 0 bases, the J end by 6 bases, with 18 bases between. CDR1 is MNHNS and CDR2 is SASEGT in the germline V gene. The CDR3 length is 17 residues.

This clonotype was counted at least ten times. The chain employs TRBV6-5 and TRBJ1-3; the D gene is possibly TRBD1 (6 bases). Germline V lookup: CDR1 MNHEY, CDR2 SVGAGI. V was trimmed by 7 bases and J by 2 bases, leaving 18 bases between them. CDR3 size: 16 residues. DNA for the CDR3: TGTGCCAGCATCGAAAGTAGGGGGGGCCCTGGAAACACCATATATTTT. This encodes CASIESRGGPGNTIYF.

Details on this clonotype: Possible read error: a much larger clone is one base away. V and J are TRBV11-1 and TRBJ2-5; no definite D call. Looked up from germline, CDR1 is SGHAT and CDR2 is FQDESV (reference sequence). This CDR3 comprises 11 residues. V lost 5 bases and J lost 3, with 4 bases in between. The CDR3 DNA reads as TGTGCCAGCAGCGAGAAAGAGACCCAGTACTTC. Translating it yields CASSEKETQYF.

This clonotype was counted at least ten times. The J gene is TRBJ1-1, the V gene TRBV30, with D perhaps matching TRBD1 (5 bases). Germline CDR1 is GTSNPN and CDR2 is SVGIG (reference sequence). This CDR3 region has 15 residues. The V end lost 4 bases, the J end lost 1 base, and 16 bases lay between the germline ends. CDR3 DNA sequence: TGTGCCTGGAATATTGGGGGTGGTAGGAACACTGAAGCTTTCTTT. Translation: CAWNIGGGRNTEAFF.

The table lists this clonotype with many counts. The rearrangement joins TRBV2 to TRBJ1-6; the D gene is possibly TRBD1 (5 bases). Germline CDR1 and CDR2: SNHLY and FYNNEI. V lost 7 bases to trimming and J lost 9 bases, with 19 bases between them. The CDR3 runs to 15 residues. CDR3 in amino acids: CASTEEGREVSPLHF. CDR3 bases: TGTGCCAGCACCGAGGAGGGACGGGAGGTTTCACCCCTCCACTTT.

This clonotype came up many times. The gene calls are TRBV6-1 and TRBJ1-2; no clear D. Germline V gives CDR1 MNHNS, CDR2 SASEGT. Between the trimmed V and J ends, which lost 6 bases and 12 bases, there was a span of 14 bases. This CDR3 comprises 11 residues. Written as DNA, the CDR3 is TGTGCCAGCAGAACCTTCTGGATGCACACCTTC. Translating it yields CASRTFWMHTF.

The chain's CDR3 is CASRWRLAGDASTDTQYF. CDR3 nucleotides: TGTGCCAGCAGGTGGAGACTAGCGGGGGATGCTAGCACAGATACGCAGTATTTT. The gene calls are TRBV6-2 or TRBV6-3 and TRBJ2-3, with 12 bases lining up with TRBD2. The CDR3 totals 18 residues. Per germline, CDR1 MNHEY and CDR2 SVGEGT. Unmatched junction bases numbered 10, after V lost 6 bases and J lost 0 bases.

This clonotype was observed many times. V gene TRBV29-1 combines with J gene TRBJ1-1; D is unclear. The germline CDR1 and CDR2 sequences are SQVTM and ANQGSEA. The CDR3 spans 12 residues. Trimming took 7 bases from V and 0 from J, leaving 9 bases between them. The CDR3 DNA sequence: TGCAGCGGTTTGGCAGTGAACACTGAAGCTTTCTTT. The encoded protein is CSGLAVNTEAFF.

This clonotype was counted ten times or more. CDR3 residues: CAWGFGVAGELFF. The CDR3 DNA follows: TGTGCCTGGGGTTTCGGGGTGGCCGGGGAGCTGTTTTTT. This sequence joins TRBV30 and TRBJ2-2, with D tentatively TRBD2 (5 bases). The V gene lost 5 bases and the J gene lost 6 bases, with 13 bases spanning the gap. Germline CDR1 GTSNPN, CDR2 SVGIG (reference sequence). The CDR3 length is 13 residues.

This clonotype was detected ten times or more. The CDR3 is CASSLESTGGIEFLWKETQYF. The CDR3 DNA reads as TGTGCCAGCAGCTTAGAATCGACAGGGGGGATTGAATTCCTCTGGAAAGAGACCCAGTACTTC. The chain uses TRBV11-2 and TRBJ2-5, with TRBD1 matching over 9 bases. The CDR3 is made up of 21 amino acids. Germline V gene sequence: CDR1 SGHAT, CDR2 FQNNGV. Germline trimming cut 0 bases from V and 3 bases from J; bases unmatched to any gene: 20. Using reference TRBV11-2 and TRBJ2-5 for the parts outside the CDR3, the full variable domain is EAGVAQSPRYKIIEKRQSVAFWCNPISGHATLYWYQQILGQGPKLLIQFQNNGVVDDSQLPKDRFSAERLKGVDSTLKIQPAKLEDSAVYLCASSLESTGGIEFLWKETQYFGPGTRLLVL.

V usage is TRBV6-5 and J usage is TRBJ2-7; 11 nucleotides line up with TRBD2. This CDR3 contains 16 residues. V trimming: 2 bases; J trimming: 7 bases; junction bases outside the gene matches: 10. Germline CDR1 is MNHEY and CDR2 is SVGAGI. The CDR3 loop is CASSYARSGRVGEQYF. CDR3 bases: TGTGCCAGCAGTTACGCCCGTAGCGGGAGGGTGGGAGAGCAGTACTTC.

This clonotype was seen ten or more times. This chain links TRBV19 with TRBJ2-3; D remains unclear. There are 14 residues in the CDR3. Trimming left V 1 base short and J 5 bases short, with 10 bases between. Germline-derived CDR1 and CDR2 are LNHDA and SQIVND (reference sequence). CDR3 nucleotides: TGTGCCAGTAGTATAGGCAGGATGATAGATACGCAGTATTTT. This encodes CASSIGRMIDTQYF.

This clonotype was detected ten times or more. This chain joins TRBV29-1 and TRBJ2-5; TRBD2 is a possible D gene (6 bases). The CDR3 contains 13 residues. Germline V lookup: CDR1 SQVTM, CDR2 ANQGSEA. The V and J ends lost 7 bases and 2 bases respectively, with 14 bases between them. The CDR3 protein is CSAVNGLQETQYF. The CDR3 coding sequence is TGCAGCGCCGTCAATGGACTACAAGAGACCCAGTACTTC. The full variable domain, with the rest looked up from reference TRBV29-1 and TRBJ2-5, is SAVISQKPSRDICQRGTSLTIQCQVDSQVTMMFWYRQQPGQSLTLIATANQGSEATYESGFVIDKFPISRPNLTFSTLTVSNMSPEDSSIYLCSAVNGLQETQYFGPGTRLLVL.

There are many counts of this clonotype. The V and J genes are TRBV6-5 and TRBJ2-7, with D hard to call. Germline values: CDR1 MNHEY, CDR2 SVGAGI. Trimming stripped 0 bases from V and 6 bases from J, with 18 bases between. The CDR3 extends over 16 amino acids. The DNA of the CDR3 is TGTGCCAGCAGTTACTCGCAAGGCTTGCCGACGGGCGAGCAGTACTTC. Encoded protein: CASSYSQGLPTGEQYF.

This clonotype was recorded at least ten times. An end of the junction differs from the germline gene, which may be a read error. CDR3 sequence: CASSVWGSGSDNSPLHF. CDR3 bases: TGTGCCAGCAGTGTGTGGGGGTCTGGGTCTGATAACTCACCCCTCCACTTT. The V call is TRBV2, the J call TRBJ1-6, with D possibly matching TRBD1 (5 bases). In germline, CDR1 is SNHLY, CDR2 FYNNEI. The CDR3 sequence is 17 residues long.

This clonotype has ten or more counts. The genes are TRBV12-3 or TRBV12-4 and TRBJ2-7; 11 bases align to TRBD2. This CDR3 is built from 15 residues. Losses at the gene ends were 6 bases for V and 4 bases for J; bases not matched to a gene: 8. Here the CDR3 DNA reads TGTGCCAGCAGACCGGGACTAGCGGAGGGGTACGAGCAGTACTTC. Translated, it gives CASRPGLAEGYEQYF.

This clonotype was seen many times. V usage is TRBV12-5 and J usage is TRBJ2-3; D might be TRBD1 (5 bases). The length of the CDR3 is 15 residues. Trimming cost V 2 bases and J 2 bases, with 11 bases left between them. Germline V gives CDR1 LGHNT, CDR2 FRNRAP. The CDR3 coding sequence is TGTGCTAGTGGTTTGTCGGACATACCCACAGATACGCAGTATTTT. Translated, it gives CASGLSDIPTDTQYF.

This clonotype was seen at least ten times. This sequence joins TRBV6-1 and TRBJ1-1; D may be TRBD1 (5 bases). Between the trimmed V and J ends, which lost 7 bases and 11 bases, there was a span of 20 bases. The CDR3 covers 13 residues. Germline values: CDR1 MNHNS, CDR2 SASEGT. The CDR3 loop reads CASILTTDYQAFF. The CDR3, as DNA: TGTGCCAGCATCCTAACGACAGATTATCAGGCTTTCTTT.